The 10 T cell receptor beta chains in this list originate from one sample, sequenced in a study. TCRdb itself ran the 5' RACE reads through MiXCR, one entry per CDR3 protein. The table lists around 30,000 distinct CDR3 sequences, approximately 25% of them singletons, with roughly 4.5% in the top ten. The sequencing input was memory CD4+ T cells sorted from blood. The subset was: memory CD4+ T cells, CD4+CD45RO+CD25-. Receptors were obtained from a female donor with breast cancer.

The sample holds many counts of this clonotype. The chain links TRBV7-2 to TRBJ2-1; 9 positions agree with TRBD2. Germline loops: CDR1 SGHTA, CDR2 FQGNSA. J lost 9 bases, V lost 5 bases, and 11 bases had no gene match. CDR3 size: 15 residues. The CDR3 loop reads CASSPRAGGTGEQFF. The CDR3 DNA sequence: TGTGCCAGCAGCCCACGGGCGGGGGGGACGGGTGAGCAGTTCTTC.

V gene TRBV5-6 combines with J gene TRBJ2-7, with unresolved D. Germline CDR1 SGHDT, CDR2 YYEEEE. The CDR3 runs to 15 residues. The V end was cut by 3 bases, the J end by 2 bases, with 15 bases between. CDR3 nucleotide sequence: TGTGCCAGCAGCTCCCCAGTGACAACTACCTACGAGCAGTACTTC. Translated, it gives CASSSPVTTTYEQYF.

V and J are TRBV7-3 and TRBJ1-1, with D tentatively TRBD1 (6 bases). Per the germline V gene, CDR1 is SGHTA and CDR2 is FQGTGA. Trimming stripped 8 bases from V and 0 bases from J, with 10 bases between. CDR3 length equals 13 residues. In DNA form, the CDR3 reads TGTGCCAGCTCCCAGGGGATGAACACTGAAGCTTTCTTT. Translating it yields CASSQGMNTEAFF.

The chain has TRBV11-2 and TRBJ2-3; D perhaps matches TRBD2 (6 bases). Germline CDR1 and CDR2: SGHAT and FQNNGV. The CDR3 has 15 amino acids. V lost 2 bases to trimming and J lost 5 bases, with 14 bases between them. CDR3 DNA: TGTGCCAGCAGCTTAAAGCGGGCACCGCAAGATACGCAGTATTTT. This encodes CASSLKRAPQDTQYF.

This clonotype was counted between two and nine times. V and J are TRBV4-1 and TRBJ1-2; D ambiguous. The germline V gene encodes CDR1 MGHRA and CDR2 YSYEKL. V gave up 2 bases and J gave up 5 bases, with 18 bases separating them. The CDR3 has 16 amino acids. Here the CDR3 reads CASSQLQQRGGYGYTF. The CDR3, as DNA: TGCGCCAGCAGCCAACTACAACAACGGGGTGGGTATGGCTACACCTTC.

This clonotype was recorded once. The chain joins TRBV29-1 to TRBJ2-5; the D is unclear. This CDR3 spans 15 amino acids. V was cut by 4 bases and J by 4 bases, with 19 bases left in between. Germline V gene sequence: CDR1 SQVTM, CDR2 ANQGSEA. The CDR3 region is CSVGFPSSVAETQYF. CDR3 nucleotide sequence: TGCAGCGTTGGCTTTCCTTCCTCGGTTGCAGAGACCCAGTACTTC.

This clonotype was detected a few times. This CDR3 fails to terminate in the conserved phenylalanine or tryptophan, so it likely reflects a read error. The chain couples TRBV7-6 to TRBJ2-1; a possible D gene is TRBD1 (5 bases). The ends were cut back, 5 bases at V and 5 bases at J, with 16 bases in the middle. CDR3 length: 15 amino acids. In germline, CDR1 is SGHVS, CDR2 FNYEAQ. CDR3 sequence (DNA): TGTGCCAGCAGCAGACGTACTCCCAGGGACAATGAGCAGTTCTCC. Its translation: CASSRRTPRDNEQFS.

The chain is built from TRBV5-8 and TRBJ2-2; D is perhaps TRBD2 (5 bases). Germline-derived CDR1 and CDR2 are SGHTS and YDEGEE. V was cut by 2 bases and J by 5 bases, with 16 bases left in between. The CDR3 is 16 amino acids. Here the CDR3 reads CASSFRRRTATGELFF. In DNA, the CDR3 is TGTGCCAGCAGCTTCAGGCGACGGACTGCTACCGGGGAGCTGTTTTTT.

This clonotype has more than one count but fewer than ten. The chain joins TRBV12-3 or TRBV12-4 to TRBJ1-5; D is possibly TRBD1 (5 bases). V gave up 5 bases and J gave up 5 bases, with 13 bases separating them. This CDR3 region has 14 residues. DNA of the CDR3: TGTGCCAGCAGTCCTCCGGGACTACATCAGCCCCAGCATTTT. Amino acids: CASSPPGLHQPQHF.

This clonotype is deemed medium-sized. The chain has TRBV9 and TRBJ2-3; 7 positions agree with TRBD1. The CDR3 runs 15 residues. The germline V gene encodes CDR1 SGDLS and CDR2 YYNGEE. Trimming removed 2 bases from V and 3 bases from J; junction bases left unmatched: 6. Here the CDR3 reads CASSVQYRGTDTQYF. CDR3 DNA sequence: TGTGCCAGCAGCGTCCAGTACAGGGGTACAGATACGCAGTATTTT.